The T cell receptor beta chain under discussion was sequenced for a study of beta chain features in type 1 diabetes. This clone appeared a few times. Expressed TCRB transcripts were sequenced after all isolated RNA was converted to cDNA. TCRdb's copy holds only in-frame clones and misses some; the assay was immunoSEQ multiplex PCR. The data contain about 370,000 clones, around 16% of them singletons. V lost 3 bases, J lost 8 bases, and 23 bases lay in between. CDR1 SNHLY and CDR2 FYNNEI come from the germline V gene. This CDR3 contains 17 residues. The rearrangement links TRBV2 to TRBJ2-1; maybe TRBD2 (6 bases). The receptor comes from a woman aged 18-29 years in good health. The source material was naive CD4+ T cells from blood. The CDR3 sequence: CASSDSRGNLPPYEQFF. The CDR3 DNA follows: TGTGCCAGCAGTGATTCTCGGGGGAACCTCCCGCCCTATGAGCAGTTCTTC.